Listed here are 5 T cell receptor beta chains from one sample, sequenced in a study of chemoradiotherapy in HPV16-positive cancers. This table comes from immunoSEQ multiplex PCR, and its TCRdb copy is limited to in-frame clones, with some not included. The sample holds approximately 12,000 clones, less than 75% seen once. This material was acquired from a patient who underwent chemoradiotherapy. These receptors all come from a human donor with HPV-associated anogenital cancer.

V is TRBV6-1 and J is TRBJ1-2, with D unclear. The CDR3 is 14 amino acids. V lost 0 bases and J lost 0, with 5 bases in between. Looked up from germline, CDR1 is MNHNS and CDR2 is SASEGT. CDR3 protein: CASSEAQPNYGYTF. The DNA of the CDR3 is TGTGCCAGCAGTGAAGCACAGCCTAACTATGGCTACACCTTC.

The V and J genes are TRBV19 and TRBJ1-5; D is perhaps TRBD1 (5 bases). CDR3 length: 15 residues. V was pared by 3 bases and J by 2 bases, with 11 bases between. In germline, CDR1 is LNHDA, CDR2 SQIVND (reference sequence). CDR3 sequence (DNA): TGTGCCAGTAGTATCAGGGTCGAGGGCAATCAGCCCCAGCATTTT. Translation gives CASSIRVEGNQPQHF.

The J gene is TRBJ1-5, the V gene TRBV19; the D gene is possibly TRBD1 (5 bases). Trimming pared 5 bases from V and 2 bases from J, leaving 13 bases between. CDR1 is LNHDA, CDR2 SQIVND, per germline (reference sequence). The CDR3 totals 15 residues. CDR3 coding DNA: TGTGCCAGTAGTCCAGGCAGGGTTGGCAATCAGCCCCAGCATTTT. This translates into CASSPGRVGNQPQHF.

V and J are TRBV27 and TRBJ1-6; 12 positions agree with TRBD1. Per the germline V gene, CDR1 is MNHEY and CDR2 is SMNVEV (reference sequence). The CDR3 is made up of 16 amino acids. With V trimmed by 6 bases and J by 7 bases, 7 bases remained unmatched. Here the CDR3 reads CASRVGQGARNSPLHF. In DNA form, the CDR3 reads TGTGCCAGCAGAGTGGGACAGGGGGCGCGGAATTCACCCCTCCACTTT.

CDR3 in DNA: TGTGCCAGCAGTGGGCTGGGGAACACCGGGGAGCTGTTTTTT. Protein product: CASSGLGNTGELFF. The chain recombines TRBV25-1 with TRBJ2-2; D remains ambiguous. Per the germline V gene, CDR1 is MGHDK and CDR2 is SYGVNS. The ends were cut back, 4 bases at V and 1 base at J, with 7 bases in the middle. CDR3 size: 14 residues.